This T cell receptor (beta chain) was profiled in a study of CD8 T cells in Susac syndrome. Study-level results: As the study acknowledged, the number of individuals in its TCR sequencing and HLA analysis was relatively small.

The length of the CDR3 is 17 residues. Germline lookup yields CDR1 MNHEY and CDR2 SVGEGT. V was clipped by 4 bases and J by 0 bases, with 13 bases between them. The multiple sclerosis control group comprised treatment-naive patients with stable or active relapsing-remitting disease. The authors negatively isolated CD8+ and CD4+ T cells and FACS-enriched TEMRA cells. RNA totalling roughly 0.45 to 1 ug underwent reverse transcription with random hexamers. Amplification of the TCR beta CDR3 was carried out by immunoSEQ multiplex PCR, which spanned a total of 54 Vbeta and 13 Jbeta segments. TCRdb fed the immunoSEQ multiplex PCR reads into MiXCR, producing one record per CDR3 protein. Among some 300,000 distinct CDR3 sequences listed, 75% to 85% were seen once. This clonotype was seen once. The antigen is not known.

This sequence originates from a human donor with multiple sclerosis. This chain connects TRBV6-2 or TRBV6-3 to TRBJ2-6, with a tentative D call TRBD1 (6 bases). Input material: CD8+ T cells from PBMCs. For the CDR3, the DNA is TGTGCCAGCAGTTCCGACAGGACGAGCTCTGGGGCCAACGTCCTGACTTTC. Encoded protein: CASSSDRTSSGANVLTF.